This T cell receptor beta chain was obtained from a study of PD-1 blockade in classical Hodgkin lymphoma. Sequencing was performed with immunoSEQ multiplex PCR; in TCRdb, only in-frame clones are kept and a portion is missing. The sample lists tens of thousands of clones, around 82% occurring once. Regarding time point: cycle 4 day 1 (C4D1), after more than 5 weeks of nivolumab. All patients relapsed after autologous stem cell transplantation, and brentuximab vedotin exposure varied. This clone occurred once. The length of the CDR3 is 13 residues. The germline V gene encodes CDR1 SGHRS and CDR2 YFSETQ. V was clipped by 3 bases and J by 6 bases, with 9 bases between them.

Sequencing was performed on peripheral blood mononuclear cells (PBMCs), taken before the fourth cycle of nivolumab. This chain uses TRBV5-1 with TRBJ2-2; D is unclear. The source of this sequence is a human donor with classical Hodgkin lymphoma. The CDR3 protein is CASSSQVPGELFF. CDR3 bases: TGCGCCAGCAGCTCTCAGGTGCCCGGGGAGCTGTTTTTT. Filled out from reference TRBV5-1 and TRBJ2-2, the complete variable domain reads KAGVTQTPRYLIKTRGQQVTLSCSPISGHRSVSWYQQTPGQGLQFLFEYFSETQRNKGNFPGRFSGRQFSNSRSEMNVSTLELGDSALYLCASSSQVPGELFFGEGSRLTVL.